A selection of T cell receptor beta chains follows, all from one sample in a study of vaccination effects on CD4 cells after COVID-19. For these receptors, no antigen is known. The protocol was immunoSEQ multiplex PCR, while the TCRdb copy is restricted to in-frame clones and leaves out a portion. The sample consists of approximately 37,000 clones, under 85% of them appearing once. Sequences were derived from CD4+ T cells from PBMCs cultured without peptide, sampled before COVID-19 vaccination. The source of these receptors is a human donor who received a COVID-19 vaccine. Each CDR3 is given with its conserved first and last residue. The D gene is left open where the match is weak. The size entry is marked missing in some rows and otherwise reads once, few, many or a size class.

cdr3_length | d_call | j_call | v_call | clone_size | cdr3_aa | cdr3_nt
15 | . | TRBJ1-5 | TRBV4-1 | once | CASSLYALSNQPQHF | TGCGCCAGCAGCCTCTATGCCCTGAGCAATCAGCCCCAGCATTTT
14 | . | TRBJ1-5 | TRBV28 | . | CASSLSLPGSPQHF | TGTGCCAGCAGTTTATCTCTCCCCGGCAGCCCCCAGCATTTT
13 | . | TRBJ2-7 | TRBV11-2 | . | CASSFRETYEQYF | TGTGCCAGCAGCTTTAGGGAGACCTACGAGCAGTACTTC
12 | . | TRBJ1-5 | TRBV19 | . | CASSKNNQPQHF | TGTGCCAGTAGTAAAAACAATCAGCCCCAGCATTTT
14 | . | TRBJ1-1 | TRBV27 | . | CASSIRPRNTEAFF | TGTGCCAGCAGCATCCGCCCCCGGAACACTGAAGCTTTCTTT
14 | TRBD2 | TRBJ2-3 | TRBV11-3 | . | CASAPGLGRDTQYF | TGTGCCAGCGCACCGGGACTAGGAAGGGATACGCAGTATTTT
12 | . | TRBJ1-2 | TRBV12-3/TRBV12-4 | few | CASSRTLWGYTF | TGTGCCAGCAGTCGGACCCTTTGGGGCTACACCTTC
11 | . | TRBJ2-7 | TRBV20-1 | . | CSASRPHEQYF | TGCAGTGCTAGTCGCCCCCACGAGCAGTACTTC
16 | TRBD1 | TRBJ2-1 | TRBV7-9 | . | CASSPWTGGSGNEQFF | TGTGCCAGCAGCCCCTGGACAGGGGGCTCTGGCAATGAGCAGTTCTTC
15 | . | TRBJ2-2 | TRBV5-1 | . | CASSWRDRATGELFF | TGCGCCAGCAGCTGGAGGGACAGAGCTACCGGGGAGCTGTTTTTT
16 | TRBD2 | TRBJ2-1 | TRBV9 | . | CASSVAPGGGAGEQFF | TGTGCCAGCAGCGTAGCTCCGGGCGGGGGGGCCGGGGAGCAGTTCTTC
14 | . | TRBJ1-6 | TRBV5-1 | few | CASSLEGGNSPLHF | TGCGCCAGCAGCTTGGAGGGGGGTAATTCACCCCTCCACTTT
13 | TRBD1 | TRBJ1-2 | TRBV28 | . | CASSMQGGVGYTF | TGTGCCAGCAGCATGCAGGGGGGGGTCGGCTACACCTTC
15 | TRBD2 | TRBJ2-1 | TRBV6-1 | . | CASSEGGTSLHEQFF | TGTGCCAGCAGTGAAGGGGGGACTAGTCTCCATGAGCAGTTCTTC
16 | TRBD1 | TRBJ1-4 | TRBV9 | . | CASSLGVGQGGEKLFF | TGTGCCAGCAGCCTAGGAGTTGGGCAGGGGGGTGAAAAACTGTTTTTT
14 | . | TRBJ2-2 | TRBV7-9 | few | CASSLGQGAGELFF | TGTGCCAGCAGCTTAGGGCAGGGAGCCGGGGAGCTGTTTTTT